This T cell receptor (beta chain) is drawn from a study of T-cell memory formation after mild COVID-19. Findings and limits, study-wide: While clones contracting from day 15 to 85 were balanced between CD4 and CD8, later expanders leaned CD4+.

Constant-segment primers and 5'RACE yielded cDNA libraries for TCR alpha and TCR beta, each carrying sample barcodes and UMIs. TCRdb itself ran the 5' RACE reads through MiXCR, one entry per CDR3 protein. The table has tens of thousands of distinct CDR3 sequences, about 15% seen once; the top ten hold 1.4%. V was pared by 4 bases and J by 4 bases, with 6 bases between. Germline V gene sequence: CDR1 KGHDR, CDR2 SFDVKD. The CDR3 extends over 13 amino acids. As concerns this clonotype: No antigen is known for it.

The origin of this receptor is an adult who had mild COVID-19 (a few samples of this study predate the infection). Cell type and time point are not known. The specimen sequenced was PBMCs or a T cell subset sorted from them (not recorded which). The chain uses TRBV24-1 and TRBJ2-2; D is unresolved. This CDR3 is CATSELLTGELFF. Here the CDR3 DNA reads TGTGCCACCAGTGAACTCCTCACCGGGGAGCTGTTTTTT.